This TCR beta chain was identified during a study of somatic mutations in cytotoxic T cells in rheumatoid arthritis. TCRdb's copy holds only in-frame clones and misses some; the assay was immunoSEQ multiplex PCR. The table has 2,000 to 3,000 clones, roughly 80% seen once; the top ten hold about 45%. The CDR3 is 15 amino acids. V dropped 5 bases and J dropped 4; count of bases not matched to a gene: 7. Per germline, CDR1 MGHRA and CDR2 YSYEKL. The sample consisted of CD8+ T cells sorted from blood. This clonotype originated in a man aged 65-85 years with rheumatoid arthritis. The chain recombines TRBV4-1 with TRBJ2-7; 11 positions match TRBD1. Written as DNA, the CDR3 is TGCGCCAGCAGCACTCGGACAGGGGGCCTGTACGAGCAGTACTTC. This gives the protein CASSTRTGGLYEQYF.